These 18 T cell receptor beta chains came from one sample sequenced in a study of blood T cell repertoires in COVID-19. Profiled with immunoSEQ multiplex PCR; TCRdb holds only in-frame clones, not every one. The sample has about 93,000 clones, approximately 86% seen once; the top ten hold about 19%. The specimen was peripheral blood. The receptors shown here come from a woman older than 75 with acute or convalescent COVID-19.

The CDR3 DNA reads as TGCGCCAGCAGCTTCCGCCCAGGGGGCAATGTGAACACTGAAGCTTTCTTT. Its protein product is CASSFRPGGNVNTEAFF. V usage is TRBV5-1 and J usage is TRBJ1-1; 8 positions agree with TRBD1. With V trimmed by 2 bases and J by 0 bases, 9 bases remained unmatched. The CDR3 sequence is 17 residues long. Looked up from germline, CDR1 is SGHRS and CDR2 is YFSETQ.

This clone was counted once. The genes are TRBV16 and TRBJ1-5; D not certain. V was clipped by 3 bases and J by 6 bases, with 3 bases between them. Germline lookup yields CDR1 KGHSY and CDR2 FQNENV. CDR3 size: 11 residues. CDR3 sequence (DNA): TGTGCCAGCAGCCACGGTCAGCCCCAGCATTTT. Translating gives CASSHGQPQHF.

The rearrangement uses TRBV2 and TRBJ1-5; unclear D gene. V dropped 2 bases and J dropped 10 bases, with 9 bases sitting between them. This CDR3 is 12 amino acids long. Germline V CDR1 and CDR2: SNHLY, FYNNEI. CDR3 nucleotide sequence: TGTGCCAGCAGTGAACTCGGCGGACCCCAGCATTTT. Translated: CASSELGGPQHF.

For this clone: At one end, the junction sequence differs from germline, possibly due to a read error. The V and J genes are TRBV7-7 and TRBJ2-7, with 8 bases identical to TRBD2. The CDR3 has 14 residues. The germline V gene has CDR1 SSHAT and CDR2 FNYEAQ (reference sequence). In DNA form, the CDR3 reads TGTGCTAGCAGCCTGTCTCGGGAGGGCAGCGAGCAGTACTTC. Protein: CASSLSREGSEQYF.

The rearrangement uses TRBV9 and TRBJ2-3, with 12 nucleotides matching TRBD2. From germline, CDR1 is SGDLS and CDR2 YYNGEE. The trim removed 6 bases at V and 6 bases at J, leaving 8 bases unmatched. This CDR3 comprises 15 residues. The CDR3 nucleotides read TGTGCCAGCACCAGCGGACTAGCGGGGATGGATACGCAGTATTTT. This encodes CASTSGLAGMDTQYF.

This clone has more than one count but fewer than ten. The chain couples TRBV20-1 to TRBJ2-7, with D possibly TRBD2 on 6 matching bases. Trimming stripped 3 bases from V and 3 bases from J, with 12 bases between. Germline CDR1 and CDR2: DFQATT and SNEGSKA (reference sequence). CDR3 size: 13 residues. The CDR3 DNA is TGCAGTGCTAGTGGGCGGGGAGTCTACGAGCAGTACTTC. Translation gives CSASGRGVYEQYF.

The genes are TRBV2 and TRBJ2-7; D may be TRBD1 (5 bases). V was trimmed by 7 bases and J by 5 bases, leaving 18 bases between them. The CDR3 loop spans 14 amino acids. CDR1 is SNHLY, CDR2 FYNNEI, per germline. The CDR3 DNA reads as TGTGCCAGCAAGGTGGCAGGGTGGGCTGACGAGCAGTACTTC. Translating it yields CASKVAGWADEQYF.

This chain joins TRBV15 and TRBJ1-2; D unclear. Germline-derived CDR1 and CDR2 are LNHNV and YYDKDF (reference sequence). V was clipped by 1 base and J by 4 bases, with 4 bases between them. The CDR3 contains 12 residues. CDR3 DNA sequence: TGTGCCACCAGCAGAGCAGGCTATGGCTACACCTTC. This gives the protein CATSRAGYGYTF.

The chain couples TRBV5-8 to TRBJ2-1, with 10 bases identical to TRBD2. Germline assignment: CDR1 SGHTS and CDR2 YDEGEE. V trimming: 4 bases; J trimming: 7 bases; junction bases outside the gene matches: 11. The CDR3 runs 16 residues. The CDR3 coding sequence is TGTGCCAGCAGCCCCGAGGAAAGCGGGGGGGCGAATGAGCAGTTCTTC. Encoded protein: CASSPEESGGANEQFF.

V usage is TRBV27 and J usage is TRBJ1-2, with D tentatively TRBD1 (6 bases). This CDR3 has 14 residues. CDR1 and CDR2 (germline): MNHEY, SMNVEV (reference sequence). V lost 6 bases to trimming and J lost 7 bases, with 18 bases between them. CDR3 in amino acids: CASRLQGAHSGYTF. Written as DNA, the CDR3 is TGTGCCAGCAGACTACAGGGAGCGCACAGTGGCTACACCTTC.

The chain has TRBV27 and TRBJ2-5, with a weak D call TRBD2 (6 bases). CDR3 length equals 15 residues. Germline V CDR1 and CDR2: MNHEY, SMNVEV (reference sequence). Trimming took 6 bases from V and 4 from J, leaving 18 bases between them. The CDR3 sequence is CASRPLRGYGETQYF. Written as DNA, the CDR3 is TGTGCCAGCAGACCCCTTCGGGGGTATGGAGAGACCCAGTACTTC.

This clone has just a few counts. This chain links TRBV28 with TRBJ1-2, with 8 positions matching TRBD1. There are 14 residues in the CDR3. The germline V gene encodes CDR1 MDHEN and CDR2 SYDVKM. V shed 0 bases, J shed 3 bases, and the junction held 0 bases outside the gene matches. The chain's CDR3 is CASSLWDRDYGYTF. In DNA, the CDR3 is TGTGCCAGCAGTTTATGGGACAGGGACTATGGCTACACCTTC.

The chain is built from TRBV11-3 and TRBJ2-1; 8 nucleotides match TRBD1. The CDR3 totals 13 residues. The V segment lost 1 base and the J segment 10 bases; nucleotides outside the gene matches: 3. Germline V lookup: CDR1 SGHNT, CDR2 YENEEA. The CDR3 loop reads CASSLGRDREQFF. CDR3 DNA: TGTGCCAGCAGCTTAGGGAGGGACAGGGAGCAGTTCTTC.

The V and J genes are TRBV9 and TRBJ1-6; D might be TRBD1 (6 bases). The CDR3 extends over 14 amino acids. The germline V and J ends were trimmed by 0 bases and 7 bases, with 8 bases remaining between them. The germline gives CDR1 SGDLS, CDR2 YYNGEE. CDR3 DNA: TGTGCCAGCAGCGTAGGGGACAAAAATTCACCCCTCCACTTT. Translating gives CASSVGDKNSPLHF.

This clone appeared a few times. The rearrangement uses TRBV6-4 and TRBJ2-1; 8 nucleotides match TRBD2. With V trimmed by 4 bases and J by 2 bases, 4 bases remained unmatched. This CDR3 comprises 15 residues. CDR1 is MRHNA, CDR2 SNTAGT, per germline. Here the CDR3 DNA reads TGTGCCAGCAGTGTTGCGGGGGGAACCTACAATGAGCAGTTCTTC. Translated, it gives CASSVAGGTYNEQFF.

CDR3 residues: CASSLESGVGEKLFF. CDR3 nucleotides: TGTGCCAGCAGCTTAGAATCAGGGGTAGGCGAAAAACTGTTTTTT. V usage is TRBV11-3 and J usage is TRBJ1-4, with a weak D call TRBD1 (6 bases). The V end lost 0 bases, the J end lost 8 bases, and 13 bases lay between the germline ends. Germline CDR1 SGHNT, CDR2 YENEEA. This CDR3 contains 15 residues.

This clone was observed a few times. The rearrangement uses TRBV13 and TRBJ2-5; 10 nucleotides align to TRBD2. The germline CDR1 and CDR2 sequences are PRHDT and FYEKMQ (reference sequence). The CDR3 loop spans 16 amino acids. V trimming: 1 base; J trimming: 4 bases; junction bases outside the gene matches: 6. CDR3 DNA: TGTGCCAGCAGCTTAGTGGTCCTAGCGGGGGCAGAGACCCAGTACTTC. Translating gives CASSLVVLAGAETQYF.

J is TRBJ2-3 and V is TRBV20-1; D may be TRBD2 (5 bases). Trimming left V 3 bases short and J 5 bases short, with 12 bases between. Germline-derived CDR1 and CDR2 are DFQATT and SNEGSKA (reference sequence). This CDR3 region has 13 residues. CDR3: CSASLLAGDTQYF. DNA for the CDR3: TGCAGTGCTAGTCTGCTAGCAGGAGATACGCAGTATTTT.